This T cell receptor beta chain was found in a study of breast tumors, draining lymph nodes, adjacent tissues. Overall study results and limits: Tumor repertoires ranked between lymph nodes and nontumor tissue in diversity, with V and J gene preferences.

Breast cancer patients provided tissue from their axillary draining lymph nodes. In this sample, this clonotype turned up a few times. Antigen: not known. V trimming: 8 bases; J trimming: 2 bases; junction bases outside the gene matches: 11. CDR1 is MNHEY, CDR2 SMNVEV, per germline (reference sequence). CDR3 size: 16 residues. TCRdb redid the calling of the multiplex PCR reads with MiXCR, one entry per CDR3 protein. The sample lists around 130,000 distinct CDR3 sequences, about 20% occurring once. This clonotype was sampled from a female donor with breast cancer. Some clones in this sample may be carry-over from other donors' samples. Specimen: axillary lymph node tissue. The gene calls are TRBV27 and TRBJ2-5; 10 bases are shared with TRBD2. The CDR3 sequence: CASRAGPLAGQETQYF. The CDR3, as DNA: TGTGCCAGCCGTGCCGGCCCACTAGCGGGACAAGAGACCCAGTACTTC.